Listed below are T cell receptor beta chains from one sample, sequenced in a study of blood T cell repertoires in COVID-19. Clones were read by immunoSEQ multiplex PCR, and TCRdb kept only the in-frame ones, dropping some. The sample includes approximately 60,000 clones, approximately 88% of them seen just once. Specimen: peripheral blood. Source of these receptors: a man in his 70s with active COVID-19. Each CDR3 is given with its conserved first and last residue. Each record gives: J gene, clone size, V gene, CDR3 protein. A row's size may be missing; if present it is once, few, many or a size class.

TRBJ2-3,NA,TRBV7-8,CASSFGTSGGVNTQYF
TRBJ2-7,once,TRBV11-3,CASSSTSGGSSYEQYF
TRBJ1-4,NA,TRBV28,CASSATGEKLFF
TRBJ2-7,once,TRBV7-2,CASSLGQGAYEQYF
TRBJ1-4,NA,TRBV4-3,CASSQDFGGASEKLFF
TRBJ1-1,NA,TRBV6-5,CASRETGSGPEAFF
TRBJ2-2,NA,TRBV11-1,CASSTGLASTGELFF
TRBJ1-2,NA,TRBV5-1,CASSTAGGDYGYTF
TRBJ2-7,NA,TRBV5-1,CASSLGLAGDAYEQYF
TRBJ2-3,once,TRBV6-6,CASSRQGLAGRDTQYF
TRBJ1-1,once,TRBV29-1,CSVRGLRGTEAFF
TRBJ2-5,NA,TRBV2,CASHEGELEETQYF
TRBJ2-7,NA,TRBV20-1,CSASASGSVYEQYF
TRBJ1-1,NA,TRBV6-5,CASSYSKPGEAFF
TRBJ2-1,NA,TRBV3-1/TRBV3-2,CASSQVNRLGTNEQFF
TRBJ2-4,NA,TRBV18,CASSRQGVDIQYF
TRBJ1-1,once,TRBV28,CASRAPQNTEAFF
TRBJ2-7,NA,TRBV9,CASSVAPGEGEQYF
TRBJ2-7,NA,TRBV6-2/TRBV6-3,CASSGTSGTYEQYF
TRBJ2-7,few,TRBV7-9,CASSLQASGSYEQYF
TRBJ2-3,NA,TRBV20-1,CSASNFQGARTDTQYF
TRBJ2-7,NA,TRBV4-3,CASSQDPGQGAGAHEQYF
TRBJ1-5,NA,TRBV7-8,CASSGAGNQPQHF
TRBJ2-1,NA,TRBV20-1,CSASHRTPSYNEQFF
TRBJ2-1,NA,TRBV25-1,CATSRGNEQFF
TRBJ2-3,NA,TRBV28,CASSNQGNADTQYF
TRBJ1-3,NA,TRBV19,CASGFKTPAGNTIYF
TRBJ1-4,NA,TRBV18,CASSPGTGYEKLFF